This is a list of T cell receptor beta chains from one sample in a study of control samples from healthy donors and cancer patients. The data were produced by immunoSEQ multiplex PCR, yet TCRdb's version contains in-frame clones alone and is incomplete. Found here are 150,000 or so clones, 90% to 95% of them singletons; the top ten hold around 12%. The sample comprised blood. The source is a man aged 40-49 years in good health. CDR3s include the opening cysteine and the closing phenylalanine or tryptophan. A D gene is named only where the DNA matches it firmly. Size tells how often a clone was seen (once, few, many) or the class of an expanded clone, and some rows leave it out.

>TRBJ2-7|.|.|TRBV27
TGTGCCAGCAGTTTGGGGTCTAGCCCATCCTACGAGCAGTACTTC
CASSLGSSPSYEQYF
>TRBJ2-6|.|.|TRBV16
TGTGCCAGCAGCCCGTCCGGGACAACTGGGGCCAACGTCCTGACTTTC
CASSPSGTTGANVLTF
>TRBJ2-7|.|.|TRBV10-3
TGTGCCATCAGTTCCGACAGGTTCAACGAGCAGTACTTC
CAISSDRFNEQYF
>TRBJ1-5|.|TRBD1|TRBV5-5
TGTGCCAGCAGCCTTACAGGGGGCGGTGCGCAGCCCCAGCATTTT
CASSLTGGGAQPQHF
>TRBJ1-3|.|TRBD1|TRBV18
TGTGCCAGCTCACCGAACGGCAGGGGGCGGTCCGGAAACACCATATATTTT
CASSPNGRGRSGNTIYF
>TRBJ1-3|.|.|TRBV18
TGTGCCAGCTCACCCCCCGGGGCCAAAGGAAACACCATATATTTT
CASSPPGAKGNTIYF
>TRBJ2-5|.|TRBD1|TRBV28
TGTGCCAGCACCTTGACAGGGGCCCAAGAGACCCAGTACTTC
CASTLTGAQETQYF
>TRBJ1-4|.|.|TRBV11-2
TGTGCCAGCAGCTTAAGTAGGGGCCCTAATGAAAAACTGTTTTTT
CASSLSRGPNEKLFF
>TRBJ2-1|.|.|TRBV4-3
TGCGCCAGCAGCCAAGTATCGGGGTACAATGAGCAGTTCTTC
CASSQVSGYNEQFF
>TRBJ1-1|.|TRBD1|TRBV2
TGTGCCAGCAGCGGGCCAGGGGGCGTGGGCAACACTGAAGCTTTCTTT
CASSGPGGVGNTEAFF
>TRBJ1-2|.|.|TRBV6-4
TGTGCCAGCAGTGCCTCAGGGGCTGCTAACTATGGCTACACCTTC
CASSASGAANYGYTF
>TRBJ1-1|few|.|TRBV5-6
TGTGCCAGCAGCTTTCCAGGGTATGCCACTGAAGCTTTCTTT
CASSFPGYATEAFF
>TRBJ1-5|.|.|TRBV4-2
TGTGCCAGCAGCCAAGATAGCCTAAGCGGGAGGAATCAGCCCCAGCATTTT
CASSQDSLSGRNQPQHF
>TRBJ1-6|.|TRBD1|TRBV25-1
TGTGCCAGCCGGACAGGGCCTAATTCACCCCTCCACTTT
CASRTGPNSPLHF
>TRBJ2-7|few|.|TRBV4-1
TGCGCCAGCAGCCAAGATGCCGGGAGCTCCTACGAGCAGTACTTC
CASSQDAGSSYEQYF
>TRBJ2-7|.|.|TRBV10-1
TGCGCCAGCAGTGAGTCGATCTGGGGTTCCGACTCCTACGAGCAGTACTTC
CASSESIWGSDSYEQYF
>TRBJ1-1|.|TRBD1|TRBV18
TGTGCCAGCTCACCACAGCTGACAGGGCTCAACACTGAAGCTTTCTTT
CASSPQLTGLNTEAFF
>TRBJ2-1|.|.|TRBV7-7
TGTGCTAGCAGCTCGAATCTGGGGGGCCTACACAATGAGCAGTTCTTC
CASSSNLGGLHNEQFF
>TRBJ2-2|.|TRBD2|TRBV9
TGTGCCAGCAGTGGACTAGCGGGAGGTGGCACCGGGGAGCTGTTTTTT
CASSGLAGGGTGELFF
>TRBJ1-5|.|.|TRBV28
TGTGCCAGCAGTTTTCAGCTAGGACAGAACAATCAGCCCCAGCATTTT
CASSFQLGQNNQPQHF
>TRBJ1-1|.|.|TRBV11-2
TGTGCCAGCAGTCCCGAGGGGGGGCGCTTCCCTGAAGCTTTCTTT
CASSPEGGRFPEAFF
>TRBJ1-2|.|.|TRBV20-1
TGCAGTGCTAGTCAGCCAGACGAAGGCTACACCTTC
CSASQPDEGYTF
>TRBJ2-7|.|TRBD1|TRBV9
TGTGCCAGCAGCGTAGATGGGACAGGGCTTCTAGGGGGAGAGCAGTACTTC
CASSVDGTGLLGGEQYF
>TRBJ1-2|.|TRBD1|TRBV27
TGTGCCAGCCGCGGGACAGGCTCTGGCTACACCTTC
CASRGTGSGYTF
>TRBJ1-5|.|.|TRBV2
TGTGCCAGCAGCCAACAGGGTAATAGCAATCAGCCCCAGCATTTT
CASSQQGNSNQPQHF
>TRBJ1-6|few|.|TRBV6-5
TGTGCCAGCAGTTACCGATCATATAATTCACCCCTCCACTTT
CASSYRSYNSPLHF
>TRBJ2-1|.|TRBD1|TRBV29-1
TGCAGCGTTAAGACAGGGGGCCACAATGAGCAGTTCTTC
CSVKTGGHNEQFF
>TRBJ1-6|once|.|TRBV6-6
TGTGCCAGCAGTTACGACAGTCCCCTCCACTTT
CASSYDSPLHF
>TRBJ2-7|.|TRBD1|TRBV27
TGTGCCAGCAGTTTATTCGTATCAGGGGGCATCTACGAGCAGTACTTC
CASSLFVSGGIYEQYF
>TRBJ1-5|.|.|TRBV6-5
TGTGCCAGCAGTTACTCCGTGAATCAGCCCCAGCATTTT
CASSYSVNQPQHF
>TRBJ2-7|.|.|TRBV5-4
TGTGCCAGCAGCTTGGCTGGAGGGAGCTCCTACGAGCAGTACTTC
CASSLAGGSSYEQYF
>TRBJ1-1|.|.|TRBV28
TGTGCCAGCAGTTTATATAGGACAGCGAACACTGAAGCTTTCTTT
CASSLYRTANTEAFF
>TRBJ2-7|.|.|TRBV11-2
TGTGCCAGCAGCCTGGGCCCGGACAATGGCTACGAGCAGTACTTC
CASSLGPDNGYEQYF
>TRBJ2-5|once|TRBD1|TRBV29-1
TGCAGCGTTGAAGACGGGACAGGGCGAGAGACCCAGTACTTC
CSVEDGTGRETQYF